A single sample gave rise to the 3 T cell receptor beta chains below, sequenced in a study of vaccination and CD4 T cells after COVID-19. No antigens are known for them. Sample treatment: roughly 10-day PBMC culture with coronavirus spike peptide pools or control peptides (ViraFEST assay). Sequence data for DNA of cultured CD4+ T cells were generated by the Oncomine TCR Beta short-read assay. Via MiXCR, TCRdb re-called the PCR reads, giving one row per CDR3 protein. The sample contains about 5,500 distinct CDR3 sequences, about 32% of which appear only once. The specimen comprised CD4+ T cells from blood, cultured in vitro, sampled after SARS-CoV-2 vaccination. These receptor sequences come from a human donor who had recovered from COVID-19.

V is TRBV7-2 and J is TRBJ1-6; TRBD1 might be the D (5 bases). The CDR3 consists of 14 residues. V lost 1 base and J 9 bases, leaving 10 bases between the germline ends. Germline V gene data show CDR1 as SGHTA and CDR2 as FQGNSA. The CDR3 nucleotides read TGTGCCAGCAGCTTAGGAAGGACATTTTCACCCCTCCACTTT. It codes for CASSLGRTFSPLHF.

Judged by abundance, this clonotype is medium-sized (0.01 to 0.1%). The genes are TRBV20-1 and TRBJ2-7; 8 bases match TRBD2. In germline, CDR1 is DFQATT, CDR2 SNEGSKA (reference sequence). The CDR3 contains 15 residues. V shed 3 bases and J 3 bases; nucleotides not matched to a gene: 10. In DNA, the CDR3 is TGCAGTGCTAGGACTCCGGGACTAGGGGACTACGAGCAGTACTTC. This translates into CSARTPGLGDYEQYF.

In its sample, this clonotype was seen once. V usage is TRBV21-1 and J usage is TRBJ1-1; whether TRBD1, the table's D call, matches the DNA was not checked. TRBV21-1 is listed as a pseudogene. This CDR3 is 15 amino acids long. CDR3: CASSKGQGQGTEAFF. The CDR3 DNA sequence: TGTGCCAGCAGCAAGGGACAGGGCCAGGGGACTGAAGCTTTCTTT.